These T cell receptor beta chains were read from a single sample in a study of blood T cell repertoires in COVID-19. Measured with immunoSEQ multiplex PCR; TCRdb has only the in-frame clones, and not every one. The sample includes 200,000 to 250,000 clones, around 83% of them seen just once. The sample taken for sequencing was peripheral blood. The receptors come from a man in his forties with acute or convalescent COVID-19. Both conserved end residues are part of each CDR3. The order of the fields is V gene, J gene, D gene, clone size, CDR3 DNA, CDR3 protein. The D gene is left open where the match is weak. Clone sizes are given selectively: once, few, many, or a class where the clone is expanded.

V gene: TRBV3-1/TRBV3-2; J gene: TRBJ2-3; D gene: TRBD1; clone size: -; CDR3 DNA: TGTGCCAGCGGAGGGACGGCAGGGGGCTTTCGGTACACAGATACGCAGTATTTT; CDR3 protein: CASGGTAGGFRYTDTQYF
V gene: TRBV5-6; J gene: TRBJ2-7; D gene: -; clone size: -; CDR3 DNA: TGTGCCAGCAGCTTGGGGTCGGGAATCTACGAGCAGTACTTC; CDR3 protein: CASSLGSGIYEQYF
V gene: TRBV7-9; J gene: TRBJ2-5; D gene: TRBD2; clone size: -; CDR3 DNA: TGTGCCAGCAGCTCGCCTAGCGGGGGGATCCAAGAGACCCAGTACTTC; CDR3 protein: CASSSPSGGIQETQYF
V gene: TRBV9; J gene: TRBJ2-5; D gene: TRBD2; clone size: -; CDR3 DNA: TGTGCCAGCAGCCCCGGACTAGCGGGGGCTCCCACTGATCAAGAGACCCAGTACTTC; CDR3 protein: CASSPGLAGAPTDQETQYF
V gene: TRBV4-2; J gene: TRBJ2-1; D gene: -; clone size: -; CDR3 DNA: TGTGCCAGCAGCCAAGACAGGAGGAGGGACAATGAGCAGTTCTTC; CDR3 protein: CASSQDRRRDNEQFF
V gene: TRBV3-1/TRBV3-2; J gene: TRBJ2-4; D gene: TRBD2; clone size: -; CDR3 DNA: TGTGCCAGCAGCCAAGGGGAGGCTAGCGGGGGGTGTATAGGTACCAAAAACATTCAGTACTTC; CDR3 protein: CASSQGEASGGCIGTKNIQYF
V gene: TRBV29-1; J gene: TRBJ1-1; D gene: -; clone size: -; CDR3 DNA: TGCAGCGTTGAAGGGGGAGGAAACACTGAAGCTTTCTTT; CDR3 protein: CSVEGGGNTEAFF
V gene: TRBV4-1; J gene: TRBJ1-1; D gene: -; clone size: -; CDR3 DNA: TGCGCCAGCAGCCAAGTTCCAGGGCCTGGGACTGAAGCTTTCTTT; CDR3 protein: CASSQVPGPGTEAFF
V gene: TRBV9; J gene: TRBJ1-2; D gene: -; clone size: once; CDR3 DNA: TGTGCCAGCAGCGCAACAGGTTTTCGGGGGTTCTATGGCTACACCTTC; CDR3 protein: CASSATGFRGFYGYTF
V gene: TRBV12-3/TRBV12-4; J gene: TRBJ1-1; D gene: -; clone size: -; CDR3 DNA: TGTGCCAGCAGTTCTCAAGGGGCTGAAGCTTTCTTT; CDR3 protein: CASSSQGAEAFF
V gene: TRBV12-3/TRBV12-4; J gene: TRBJ2-4; D gene: TRBD2; clone size: -; CDR3 DNA: TGTGCCAGCAGTTTCGGACTAGCGGGGGTAGGGTACTTC; CDR3 protein: CASSFGLAGVGYF
V gene: TRBV27; J gene: TRBJ1-6; D gene: TRBD1; clone size: -; CDR3 DNA: TGTGCCAGCAGTTTAACAGGGGTGGGTTCACCCCTCCACTTT; CDR3 protein: CASSLTGVGSPLHF
V gene: TRBV4-2; J gene: TRBJ1-4; D gene: -; clone size: few; CDR3 DNA: TGTGCCAGCAGCCCCCCGGGAGCAACTAATGAAAAACTGTTTTTT; CDR3 protein: CASSPPGATNEKLFF
V gene: TRBV14; J gene: TRBJ2-7; D gene: TRBD1; clone size: -; CDR3 DNA: TGTGCCAGCAGCCAAGAACAGGGGGTGGTGTGGGAGCAGTACTTC; CDR3 protein: CASSQEQGVVWEQYF
V gene: TRBV7-9; J gene: TRBJ1-1; D gene: -; clone size: -; CDR3 DNA: TGTGCCAGCAGCTCCAGGGTAACGAACACTGAAGCTTTCTTT; CDR3 protein: CASSSRVTNTEAFF
V gene: TRBV7-9; J gene: TRBJ1-5; D gene: -; clone size: -; CDR3 DNA: TGTGCCAGCACTCGTGGAGATAGCAATCAGCCCCAGCATTTT; CDR3 protein: CASTRGDSNQPQHF
V gene: TRBV6-5; J gene: TRBJ1-2; D gene: -; clone size: -; CDR3 DNA: TGTGCCAGCAGTTCCCTGGCCCCGAACCCTCACTATGGCTACACCTTC; CDR3 protein: CASSSLAPNPHYGYTF
V gene: TRBV9; J gene: TRBJ2-1; D gene: -; clone size: -; CDR3 DNA: TGTGCCAGCAGCGGGGAAAGGTATGCGGGCAACAATGAGCAGTTCTTC; CDR3 protein: CASSGERYAGNNEQFF
V gene: TRBV30; J gene: TRBJ1-2; D gene: -; clone size: few; CDR3 DNA: TGTGCCTGGAGTGTAAACAGTCCCTATGGCTACACCTTC; CDR3 protein: CAWSVNSPYGYTF
V gene: TRBV6-5; J gene: TRBJ2-3; D gene: TRBD1; clone size: -; CDR3 DNA: TGTGCCAGCAGCCGAACAGGGGGCTGGGGAGATACGCAGTATTTT; CDR3 protein: CASSRTGGWGDTQYF
V gene: TRBV5-1; J gene: TRBJ1-1; D gene: TRBD1; clone size: -; CDR3 DNA: TGCGCCAGCAGCTGGGGACAGGGAATGAACACTGAAGCTTTCTTT; CDR3 protein: CASSWGQGMNTEAFF
V gene: TRBV28; J gene: TRBJ2-1; D gene: -; clone size: once; CDR3 DNA: TGTGCCAGCAGTTTATGGGCACAGGGATACAATGAGCAGTTCTTC; CDR3 protein: CASSLWAQGYNEQFF
V gene: TRBV18; J gene: TRBJ1-2; D gene: -; clone size: once; CDR3 DNA: TGTGCCAGCTCACCAGGGCCGGACTATGGCTACACCTTC; CDR3 protein: CASSPGPDYGYTF
V gene: TRBV5-4; J gene: TRBJ2-5; D gene: TRBD2; clone size: once; CDR3 DNA: TGTGCCAGCAGCGGTACTAGCGGGGGGCGAGAGACCCAGTACTTC; CDR3 protein: CASSGTSGGRETQYF
V gene: TRBV5-5; J gene: TRBJ2-2; D gene: -; clone size: -; CDR3 DNA: TGTGCCAGCAGCCTGGTTGCAGGGGCGGGCGCCACCGGGGAGCTGTTTTTT; CDR3 protein: CASSLVAGAGATGELFF
V gene: TRBV28; J gene: TRBJ2-7; D gene: TRBD1; clone size: -; CDR3 DNA: TGTGCCAGCAGTTCGGCAGGGGGCGACTACGAGCAGTACTTC; CDR3 protein: CASSSAGGDYEQYF
V gene: TRBV9; J gene: TRBJ1-3; D gene: TRBD1; clone size: -; CDR3 DNA: TGTGCCAGCAGCAGCCGGACAGGGTTATTGGGAGCCTTCTCTGGAAACACCATATATTTT; CDR3 protein: CASSSRTGLLGAFSGNTIYF
V gene: TRBV3-1/TRBV3-2; J gene: TRBJ2-2; D gene: TRBD2; clone size: -; CDR3 DNA: TGTGCCAGCAGCCAAGCAAAGAAGGGGAGCAGCGGGGGGCCTCCCGGGGACACCGGGGAGCTGTTTTTT; CDR3 protein: CASSQAKKGSSGGPPGDTGELFF
V gene: TRBV3-1/TRBV3-2; J gene: TRBJ1-4; D gene: -; clone size: -; CDR3 DNA: TGTGCCAGCAGCCAATTTTATACAGCAACTAATGAAAAACTGTTTTTT; CDR3 protein: CASSQFYTATNEKLFF
V gene: TRBV27; J gene: TRBJ2-1; D gene: TRBD1; clone size: -; CDR3 DNA: TGTGCCAGCGCCAAGATTTCGGGACAGGGTACCAATGAGCAGTTCTTC; CDR3 protein: CASAKISGQGTNEQFF
V gene: TRBV4-3; J gene: TRBJ1-5; D gene: TRBD1; clone size: -; CDR3 DNA: TGCGCCAGCAGCCAAGGACTGACAGGGAGCAATCAGCCCCAGCATTTT; CDR3 protein: CASSQGLTGSNQPQHF
V gene: TRBV3-1/TRBV3-2; J gene: TRBJ2-7; D gene: -; clone size: -; CDR3 DNA: TGTGCAGCAGCCAACCCGAACAGCACCTACGAGCAGTACTTC; CDR3 protein: CAAANPNSTYEQYF
V gene: TRBV27; J gene: TRBJ1-5; D gene: TRBD1; clone size: -; CDR3 DNA: TGTGCCAGCAGTTCGGACAGGGTCCAGCCCCAGCATTTT; CDR3 protein: CASSSDRVQPQHF
V gene: TRBV6-5; J gene: TRBJ1-2; D gene: -; clone size: -; CDR3 DNA: TGTGCCAGCAGTTATACAGGGCTAGCTAACGGCTACACCTTC; CDR3 protein: CASSYTGLANGYTF
V gene: TRBV28; J gene: TRBJ1-1; D gene: -; clone size: -; CDR3 DNA: TGTGCCAGCAGTTTAGGCGGGGGGCGTTGGACTGAAGCTTTCTTT; CDR3 protein: CASSLGGGRWTEAFF
V gene: TRBV10-3; J gene: TRBJ2-3; D gene: TRBD1; clone size: -; CDR3 DNA: TGTGCCATCACCCGGGACAGCCGGCGAGGCTTAAGCTGCACAGATACGCAGTATTTT; CDR3 protein: CAITRDSRRGLSCTDTQYF
V gene: TRBV5-6; J gene: TRBJ2-2; D gene: -; clone size: -; CDR3 DNA: TGTGCCAGCAGCCCCACGGACACCGGGGAGCTGTTTTTT; CDR3 protein: CASSPTDTGELFF
V gene: TRBV5-6; J gene: TRBJ1-4; D gene: -; clone size: -; CDR3 DNA: TGTGCCAGCAGCAGAACTCCGGAAAAACTGTTTTTT; CDR3 protein: CASSRTPEKLFF
V gene: TRBV21-1; J gene: TRBJ1-2; D gene: -; clone size: few; CDR3 DNA: TGTGCCAGCAGCAAAGCGCTTCTCGCAGGGGGCACGAGTGGGGGCTACACCTTC; CDR3 protein: CASSKALLAGGTSGGYTF
V gene: TRBV7-3; J gene: TRBJ1-6; D gene: TRBD1; clone size: -; CDR3 DNA: TGTGCCAGCAGCTTAACAGGGACAGAAAATTCACCCCTCCACTTT; CDR3 protein: CASSLTGTENSPLHF
V gene: TRBV3-1/TRBV3-2; J gene: TRBJ2-5; D gene: TRBD2; clone size: -; CDR3 DNA: TGTGCCAGCAGCCACCTGACTAGCGGGGAGACCCAGTACTTC; CDR3 protein: CASSHLTSGETQYF
V gene: TRBV5-8; J gene: TRBJ2-7; D gene: -; clone size: -; CDR3 DNA: TGTGCCAGCAGCCCCCGCATCAGGGATTCCTACGAGCAGTACTTC; CDR3 protein: CASSPRIRDSYEQYF
V gene: TRBV6-5; J gene: TRBJ1-1; D gene: -; clone size: few; CDR3 DNA: TGTGCCAGCCATCCCTATGGTGACACTGAAGCTTTCTTT; CDR3 protein: CASHPYGDTEAFF
V gene: TRBV30; J gene: TRBJ1-1; D gene: -; clone size: -; CDR3 DNA: TGTGCCTGGACTAGGGGAATCGACACTGAAGCTTTCTTT; CDR3 protein: CAWTRGIDTEAFF
V gene: TRBV10-3; J gene: TRBJ2-5; D gene: TRBD1; clone size: -; CDR3 DNA: TGTGCCATAAACAGGGGCGCTCAAGAGACCCAGTACTTC; CDR3 protein: CAINRGAQETQYF
V gene: TRBV11-2; J gene: TRBJ2-3; D gene: TRBD1; clone size: -; CDR3 DNA: TGTGCCAGCGCTACAGGGGGAGATACGCAGTATTTT; CDR3 protein: CASATGGDTQYF
V gene: TRBV5-1; J gene: TRBJ2-1; D gene: -; clone size: -; CDR3 DNA: TGCGCCAGCAGCACCGCCCCGGGTTCTTACTACAATGAGCAGTTCTTC; CDR3 protein: CASSTAPGSYYNEQFF
V gene: TRBV7-8; J gene: TRBJ2-3; D gene: TRBD2; clone size: -; CDR3 DNA: TGTGCCAGCAGCTCAGGGGTAGCGGGAACTAGCACAGATACGCAGTATTTT; CDR3 protein: CASSSGVAGTSTDTQYF
V gene: TRBV12-3/TRBV12-4; J gene: TRBJ2-7; D gene: TRBD1; clone size: once; CDR3 DNA: TGTGCCAGCAGTTTGAGAGGGGGCAACGAGCAGTACTTC; CDR3 protein: CASSLRGGNEQYF
V gene: TRBV25-1; J gene: TRBJ2-7; D gene: -; clone size: -; CDR3 DNA: TGTGCCAGCAGTGAATCGACCGGGGATGTCGGCGAGCAGTACTTC; CDR3 protein: CASSESTGDVGEQYF
V gene: TRBV11-2; J gene: TRBJ2-3; D gene: -; clone size: -; CDR3 DNA: TGTGCCAGCAGCTTAGCCCTCCCAGATACGCAGTATTTT; CDR3 protein: CASSLALPDTQYF
V gene: TRBV13; J gene: TRBJ2-1; D gene: TRBD1; clone size: -; CDR3 DNA: TGTGCCAGCAGTCCTCAACCGGGACAGGGCAATGAGCAGTTCTTC; CDR3 protein: CASSPQPGQGNEQFF
V gene: TRBV4-2; J gene: TRBJ1-2; D gene: TRBD1; clone size: -; CDR3 DNA: TGTGCCAGCAGCCAAGGATTGACAGGGGTCGGCTACACCTTC; CDR3 protein: CASSQGLTGVGYTF
V gene: TRBV6-2/TRBV6-3; J gene: TRBJ1-1; D gene: -; clone size: -; CDR3 DNA: TGTGCCACCCGCCCACAGGGACTGAACACTGAAGCTTTCTTT; CDR3 protein: CATRPQGLNTEAFF
V gene: TRBV6-5; J gene: TRBJ2-1; D gene: -; clone size: -; CDR3 DNA: TGTGCCAGCAGTCCCCAGGGGAATGAGCAGTTCTTC; CDR3 protein: CASSPQGNEQFF
V gene: TRBV5-8; J gene: TRBJ2-7; D gene: -; clone size: -; CDR3 DNA: TGTGCCAGCAGCTTGGCCGACAAGCCCCCCTACGAGCAGTACTTC; CDR3 protein: CASSLADKPPYEQYF
V gene: TRBV30; J gene: TRBJ1-2; D gene: TRBD1; clone size: -; CDR3 DNA: TGTGCCTGGAGGGCGACAGGGGATGGCTACACCTTC; CDR3 protein: CAWRATGDGYTF
V gene: TRBV5-8; J gene: TRBJ2-7; D gene: -; clone size: -; CDR3 DNA: TGTGCCAGCAGCTTGGGCGGAGGCACCTACGAGCAGTACTTC; CDR3 protein: CASSLGGGTYEQYF
V gene: TRBV7-8; J gene: TRBJ2-2; D gene: TRBD2; clone size: once; CDR3 DNA: TGTGCCAGCAGCTCCGCCTTAGCGGGGGCTGTAACCGGGGAGCTGTTTTTT; CDR3 protein: CASSSALAGAVTGELFF
V gene: TRBV2; J gene: TRBJ2-6; D gene: -; clone size: once; CDR3 DNA: TGTGCCAGCACGGGAATCACCAGGGGATCGGGGGCCAACGTCCTGACTTTC; CDR3 protein: CASTGITRGSGANVLTF